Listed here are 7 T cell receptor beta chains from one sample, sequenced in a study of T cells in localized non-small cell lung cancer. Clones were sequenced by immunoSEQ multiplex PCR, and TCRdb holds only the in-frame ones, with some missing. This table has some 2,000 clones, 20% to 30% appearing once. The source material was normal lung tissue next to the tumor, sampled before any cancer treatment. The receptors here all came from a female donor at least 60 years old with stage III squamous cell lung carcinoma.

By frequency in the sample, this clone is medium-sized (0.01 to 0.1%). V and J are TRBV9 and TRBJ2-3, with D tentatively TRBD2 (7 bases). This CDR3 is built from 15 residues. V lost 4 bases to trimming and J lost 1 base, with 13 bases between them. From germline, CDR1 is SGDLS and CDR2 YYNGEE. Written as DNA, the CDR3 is TGTGCCAGCAGCTGGGGGGGCCTCGGCACAGATACGCAGTATTTT. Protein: CASSWGGLGTDTQYF.

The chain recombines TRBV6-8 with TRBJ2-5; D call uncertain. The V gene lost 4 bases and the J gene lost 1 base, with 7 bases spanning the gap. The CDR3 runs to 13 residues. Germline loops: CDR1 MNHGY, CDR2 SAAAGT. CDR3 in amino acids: CASSFSPQETQYF. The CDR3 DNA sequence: TGTGCCAGCAGTTTCTCTCCCCAAGAGACCCAGTACTTC.

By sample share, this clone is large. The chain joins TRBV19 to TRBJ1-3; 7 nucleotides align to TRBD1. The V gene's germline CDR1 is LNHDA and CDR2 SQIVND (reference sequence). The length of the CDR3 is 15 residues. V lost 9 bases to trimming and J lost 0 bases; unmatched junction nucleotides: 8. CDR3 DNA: TGTGCCAGCAGCCCGGGACAGTACTCTGGAAACACCATATATTTT. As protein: CASSPGQYSGNTIYF. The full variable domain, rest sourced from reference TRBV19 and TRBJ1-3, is DGGITQSPKYLFRKEGQNVTLSCEQNLNHDAMYWYRQDPGQGLRLIYYSQIVNDFQKGDIAEGYSVSREKKESFPLTVTSAQKNPTAFYLCASSPGQYSGNTIYFGEGSWLTVV.

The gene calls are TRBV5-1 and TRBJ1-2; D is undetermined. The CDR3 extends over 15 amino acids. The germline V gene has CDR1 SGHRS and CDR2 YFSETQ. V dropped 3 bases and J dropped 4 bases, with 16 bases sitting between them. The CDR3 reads CASSSDPGTAYGYTF. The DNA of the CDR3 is TGCGCCAGCAGCTCTGATCCGGGCACAGCCTATGGCTACACCTTC.

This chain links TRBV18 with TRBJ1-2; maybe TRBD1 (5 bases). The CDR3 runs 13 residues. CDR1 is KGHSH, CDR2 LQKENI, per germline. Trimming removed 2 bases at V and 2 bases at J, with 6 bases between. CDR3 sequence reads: CASSPDSNYGYTF. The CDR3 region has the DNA TGTGCCAGCTCACCAGACAGCAACTATGGCTACACCTTC.

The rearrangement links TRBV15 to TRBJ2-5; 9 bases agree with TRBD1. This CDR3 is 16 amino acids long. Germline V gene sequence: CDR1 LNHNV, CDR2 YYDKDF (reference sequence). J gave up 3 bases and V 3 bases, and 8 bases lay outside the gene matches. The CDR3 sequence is CATSSEGQGKEETQYF. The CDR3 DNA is TGTGCCACCAGCAGCGAGGGACAGGGAAAAGAAGAGACCCAGTACTTC.

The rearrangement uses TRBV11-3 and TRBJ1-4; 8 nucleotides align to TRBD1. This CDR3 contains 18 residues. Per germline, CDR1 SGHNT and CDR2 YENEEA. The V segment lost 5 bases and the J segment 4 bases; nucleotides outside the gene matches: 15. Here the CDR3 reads CASSLRSGQAEVNEKLFF. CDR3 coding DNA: TGTGCCAGCAGCCTTAGGTCGGGACAGGCCGAAGTTAATGAAAAACTGTTTTTT.